This TCR beta chain came from a study of graft-versus-host responses after intestinal transplantation. Study summary: The whole recipient group had anti-thymocyte globulin induction followed by tacrolimus and steroids for around 3 years.

Repertoires were generated with immunoSEQ multiplex PCR, while TCRdb's copy carries only in-frame clones and drops some. This table holds around 14,000 clones, over 85% found once. Germline loops: CDR1 PRHDT, CDR2 FYEKMQ (reference sequence). Trimming took off 3 bases at V and 0 bases at J, with 8 bases between the two ends. The CDR3 covers 15 residues. Notes on this clone: The antigen is undetermined.

Study-wide results and caveats: When patients had graft-donor T cell macrochimerism, their allografts held high graft-versus-host to host-versus-graft clonal ratios.

The material sequenced was PBMCs, taken 9 days after transplant. The gene calls are TRBV13 and TRBJ2-2; D perhaps matches TRBD1 (5 bases). This clonotype was sampled from a human patient who received an intestinal transplant, so some T cells may come from the graft donor. DNA for the CDR3: TGTGCCAGCAGCTTGACAGTGTCGAACACCGGGGAGCTGTTTTTT. Protein product: CASSLTVSNTGELFF.